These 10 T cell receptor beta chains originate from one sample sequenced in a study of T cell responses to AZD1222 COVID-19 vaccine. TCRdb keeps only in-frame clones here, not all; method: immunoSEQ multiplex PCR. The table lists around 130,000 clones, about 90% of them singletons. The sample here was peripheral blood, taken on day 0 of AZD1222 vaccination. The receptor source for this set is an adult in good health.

The CDR3 is CAWGGTNEKLFF. CDR3 nucleotides: TGTGCCTGGGGAGGGACTAATGAAAAACTGTTTTTT. The V and J genes are TRBV30 and TRBJ1-4, with D unclear. There are 12 residues in the CDR3. CDR1 is GTSNPN and CDR2 is SVGIG in the germline V gene (reference sequence). V lost 5 bases, J lost 2 bases, and 6 bases lay in between.

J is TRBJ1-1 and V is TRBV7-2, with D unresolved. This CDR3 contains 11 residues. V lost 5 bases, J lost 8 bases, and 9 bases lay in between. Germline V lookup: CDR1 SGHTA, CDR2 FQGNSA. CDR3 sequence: CASSLTREAFF. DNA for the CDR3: TGTGCCAGCAGCCTTACACGAGAAGCTTTCTTT. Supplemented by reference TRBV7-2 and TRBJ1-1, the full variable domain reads GAGVSQSPSNKVTEKGKDVELRCDPISGHTALYWYRQSLGQGLEFLIYFQGNSAPDKSGLPSDRFSAERTGGSVSTLTIQRTQQEDSAVYLCASSLTREAFFGQGTRLTVV.

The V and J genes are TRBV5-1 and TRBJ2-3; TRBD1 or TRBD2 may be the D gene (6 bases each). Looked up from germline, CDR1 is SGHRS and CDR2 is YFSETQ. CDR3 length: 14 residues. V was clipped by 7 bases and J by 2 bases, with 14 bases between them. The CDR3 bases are TGCGCCAGCTCGTGGGGGGCCCACACAGATACGCAGTATTTT. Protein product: CASSWGAHTDTQYF.

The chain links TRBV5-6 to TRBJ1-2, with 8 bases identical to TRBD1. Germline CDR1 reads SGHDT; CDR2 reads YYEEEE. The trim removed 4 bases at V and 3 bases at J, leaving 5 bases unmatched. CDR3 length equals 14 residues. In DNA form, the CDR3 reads TGTGCCAGCAGCCGTCCGGGACAGGACTATGGCTACACCTTC. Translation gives CASSRPGQDYGYTF.

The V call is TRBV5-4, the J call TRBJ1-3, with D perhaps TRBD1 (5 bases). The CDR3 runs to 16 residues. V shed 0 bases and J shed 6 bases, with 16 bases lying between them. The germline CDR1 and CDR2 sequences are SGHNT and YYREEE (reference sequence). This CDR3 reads CASSLGGTAGKNTIYF. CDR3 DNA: TGTGCCAGCAGCTTGGGGGGCACAGCGGGTAAAAACACCATATATTTT. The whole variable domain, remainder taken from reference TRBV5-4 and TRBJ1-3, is ETGVTQSPTHLIKTRGQQVTLRCSSQSGHNTVSWYQQALGQGPQFIFQYYREEENGRGNFPPRFSGLQFPNYSSELNVNALELDDSALYLCASSLGGTAGKNTIYFGEGSWLTVV.

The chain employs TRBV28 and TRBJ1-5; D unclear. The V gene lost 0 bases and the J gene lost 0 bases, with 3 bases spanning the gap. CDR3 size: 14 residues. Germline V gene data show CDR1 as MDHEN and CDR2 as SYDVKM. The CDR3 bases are TGTGCCAGCAGTTTATGGGTTAGCAATCAGCCCCAGCATTTT. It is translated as CASSLWVSNQPQHF.

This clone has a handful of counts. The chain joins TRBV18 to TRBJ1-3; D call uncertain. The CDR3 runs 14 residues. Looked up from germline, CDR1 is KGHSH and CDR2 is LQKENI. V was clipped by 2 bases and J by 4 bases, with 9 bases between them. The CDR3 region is CASSPGTKGNTIYF. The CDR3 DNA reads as TGTGCCAGCTCACCAGGCACGAAGGGAAACACCATATATTTT.

CDR3: CASSFRDRYYEQYF. The CDR3, as DNA: TGTGCCAGCAGTTTCAGGGACAGATACTACGAGCAGTACTTC. The V gene is TRBV27, the J gene TRBJ2-7; 7 bases map to TRBD1. The V and J ends lost 3 bases and 3 bases, in that order; junction bases with no gene match: 5. Germline values: CDR1 MNHEY, CDR2 SMNVEV (reference sequence). The CDR3 extends over 14 amino acids.

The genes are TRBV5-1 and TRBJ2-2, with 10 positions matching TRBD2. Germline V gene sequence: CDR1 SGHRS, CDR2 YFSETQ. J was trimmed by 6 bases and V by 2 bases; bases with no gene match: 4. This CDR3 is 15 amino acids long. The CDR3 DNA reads TGCGCCAGCAGCTTTTCTCTAGCGGGGGCCGGGGAGCTGTTTTTT. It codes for CASSFSLAGAGELFF.

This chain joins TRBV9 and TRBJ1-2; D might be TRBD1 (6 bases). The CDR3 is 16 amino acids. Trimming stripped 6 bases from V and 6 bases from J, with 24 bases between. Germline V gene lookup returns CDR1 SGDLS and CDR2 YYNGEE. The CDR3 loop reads CASTGTLEIQGDGYTF. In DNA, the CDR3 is TGTGCCAGCACCGGCACTCTAGAAATACAGGGAGATGGCTACACCTTC. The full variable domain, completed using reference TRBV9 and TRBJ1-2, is DSGVTQTPKHLITATGQRVTLRCSPRSGDLSVYWYQQSLDQGLQFLIQYYNGEERAKGNILERFSAQQFPDLHSELNLSSLELGDSALYFCASTGTLEIQGDGYTFGSGTRLTVV.